The rows below give T cell receptor beta chains drawn from one sample of a study of radiotherapy plus CTLA-4 blockade in lung cancer. Sequencing was performed with immunoSEQ multiplex PCR; in TCRdb, only in-frame clones are kept and a portion is missing. Here the sample spans roughly 55,000 clones, around 68% being singletons. Here the sequenced sample was peripheral blood, taken from a patient treated with radiotherapy plus ipilimumab. The receptor set was obtained from a human donor with non-small cell lung cancer whose response to radiotherapy plus ipilimumab could not be evaluated. Each CDR3 is given with its conserved first and last residue. The order of the fields is V gene, CDR3 protein.

>TRBV11-2
CASSPLLLAGGTETQYF
>TRBV19
CASSTPGDTGELFF
>TRBV7-9
CASSSGLAGLNQETQYF
>TRBV5-1
CASSLPPAGDSYEQYF
>TRBV27
CASSLYLAGVADTQYF
>TRBV9
CASSVASGGSQEIQYF
>TRBV7-9
CASSFISLAGDLNEQFF
>TRBV29-1
CSVKTGGGSPLHF
>TRBV7-3
CASSLSGGPGNTIYF
>TRBV6-6
CASSYQGNQPQHF
>TRBV5-6
CASRREYEQYF
>TRBV7-6
CASSLAAGQGMNTEAFF
>TRBV6-5
CASSYSWSYNEQFF
>TRBV9
CASSVVENEQFF
>TRBV4-2
CASSPLTIGGNYEQYF
>TRBV6-1
CASSVQATNEKLFF
>TRBV10-3
CAISALGTTQETQYF
>TRBV11-2
CASSLVYRGSYEQYF
>TRBV19
CASSPGSGRTYNEQFF
>TRBV5-1
CASSVARGEKLFF
>TRBV9
CASTTVWQGANGYTF
>TRBV9
CASSTGGFNTGELFF
>TRBV4-1
CASSPGQGRMNTEAFF